The clone carrying this T cell receptor beta chain was seen only once. As yet, its antigen is unknown. HIV-negative, healthy adults without recent acute infections or vaccinations were the donors. This sample is drawn from a study of shared clonotypes between healthy human individuals. Measured with immunoSEQ multiplex PCR; TCRdb has only the in-frame clones, and not every one. Counted here are about 2.4 million clones, approximately 93% occurring once; the ten biggest clones make up roughly 0.39%. Study-wide results and caveats: Shared clonotypes: about 4.6% naive CD4, around 4% naive CD8, 2.3% memory CD4, more than 0.3% memory CD8.

The CDR3 consists of 14 residues. With 6 bases removed from V and 3 bases from J, the gap between germline ends came to 14 bases. Germline V gives CDR1 ENHRY, CDR2 SYGVKD. The specimen was naive CD4+ T cells from PBMCs. Subset described: CD45RA+ positively selected. The chain is built from TRBV10-3 and TRBJ2-5, with D possibly matching TRBD1 (6 bases). The sequence derives from a man aged 18 to 30 in good health. Some clones in this sample may be carry-over from other donors' samples. The CDR3 reads CAIRESGTKETQYF. The CDR3 coding sequence is TGTGCCATCAGGGAATCCGGGACAAAAGAGACCCAGTACTTC.